The T cell receptor beta chain described here comes from a study of blood T cell repertoires in COVID-19. TCRdb keeps only in-frame clones here, not all; method: immunoSEQ multiplex PCR. The data show fewer than 200,000 clones, 88% seen once. The germline V gene has CDR1 MDHEN and CDR2 SYDVKM. This CDR3 spans 15 amino acids. Sequenced: peripheral blood. V is TRBV28 and J is TRBJ1-5; no clear D gene. The TCR sequence derives from a man between 50 and 59 years old who had recovered from COVID-19. Written as DNA, the CDR3 is TGTGCGACGAGGGAAACGGACCTTAGCAATCAGCCCCAGCATTTT. This encodes CATRETDLSNQPQHF. The variable domain in full, completed from reference TRBV28 and TRBJ1-5, reads DVKVTQSSRYLVKRTGEKVFLECVQDMDHENMFWYRQDPGLGLRLIYFSYDVKMKEKGDIPEGYSVSREKKERFSLILESASTNQTSMYLCATRETDLSNQPQHFGDGTRLSIL.